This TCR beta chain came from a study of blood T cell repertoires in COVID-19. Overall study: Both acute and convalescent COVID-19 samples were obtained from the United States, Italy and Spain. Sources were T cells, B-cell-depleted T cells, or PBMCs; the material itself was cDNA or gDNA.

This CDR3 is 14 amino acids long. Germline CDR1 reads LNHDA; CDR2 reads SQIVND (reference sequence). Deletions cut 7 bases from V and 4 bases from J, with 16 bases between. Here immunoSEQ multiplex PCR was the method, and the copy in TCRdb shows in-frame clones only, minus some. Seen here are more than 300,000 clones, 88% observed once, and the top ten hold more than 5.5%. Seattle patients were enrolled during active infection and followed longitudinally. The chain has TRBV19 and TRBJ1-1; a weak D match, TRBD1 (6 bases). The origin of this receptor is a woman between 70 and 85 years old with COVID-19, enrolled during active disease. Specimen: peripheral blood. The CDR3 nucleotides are TGTGCCAGTACCCCGACAGGCCCGGGCACTGAAGCTTTCTTT. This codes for CASTPTGPGTEAFF.